This T cell receptor beta chain was observed in a study of blood T cell repertoires in COVID-19. The overall study: Spain, Italy and the United States supplied samples that represented acute and convalescent COVID-19. Sample material is recorded as cDNA or gDNA derived from T cells, B-cell-depleted T cells, or PBMCs.

The data were produced by immunoSEQ multiplex PCR, yet TCRdb's version contains in-frame clones alone and is incomplete. The sample consists of some 260,000 clones, roughly 85% of them appearing once. Germline V gene lookup returns CDR1 LNHDA and CDR2 SQIVND (reference sequence). CDR3 length equals 12 residues. V was shortened by 1 base and J by 12 bases, with 7 bases between the two germline ends. The sequence came from a woman aged 18-30 years with acute or convalescent COVID-19. Sequenced: peripheral blood. The chain couples TRBV19 to TRBJ1-6; D is uncertain. The CDR3 coding sequence is TGTGCCAGTAGTATAGCGGGGATACCCCTCCACTTT. Translation: CASSIAGIPLHF.